These T cell receptor beta chains were read from a single sample in a study of blood T cell repertoires in COVID-19. Sequencing was performed with immunoSEQ multiplex PCR; in TCRdb, only in-frame clones are kept and a portion is missing. This sample has 60,000 to 75,000 clones, with roughly 80% found just once. Sequencing was carried out using peripheral blood. The receptors were gathered from a woman at least 80 years old with acute or convalescent COVID-19. CDR3s include the opening cysteine and the closing phenylalanine or tryptophan. A D gene is named only where the DNA matches it firmly. Only some rows state a clone size, as once, few, many or a class for expanded clones.

J: TRBJ2-3
V: TRBV5-1
D: TRBD2
size: .
CDR3: CASSFRVPSGATTDTQYF
DNA: TGCGCCAGCAGCTTTCGAGTTCCTAGCGGGGCCACCACAGATACGCAGTATTTT

J: TRBJ2-5
V: TRBV11-2
D: TRBD2
size: .
CDR3: CASSTGGAGTPRETQYF
DNA: TGTGCCAGCAGCACCGGGGGAGCGGGGACGCCCCGGGAGACCCAGTACTTC

J: TRBJ1-4
V: TRBV5-1
D: TRBD1
size: .
CDR3: CASSPPTGGNEKLFF
DNA: TGCGCCAGCAGCCCTCCGACAGGGGGAAATGAAAAACTGTTTTTT

J: TRBJ2-7
V: TRBV19
D: .
size: once
CDR3: CASSRKQGVSPYEQYF
DNA: TGTGCCAGTAGTCGAAAACAGGGTGTATCCCCCTACGAGCAGTACTTC

J: TRBJ1-1
V: TRBV5-6
D: .
size: .
CDR3: CASSSNPGTRHTEAFF
DNA: TGTGCCAGCAGCTCAAACCCAGGGACACGGCACACTGAAGCTTTCTTT

J: TRBJ1-1
V: TRBV7-2
D: TRBD1
size: .
CDR3: CASSLWTGENTEAFF
DNA: TGTGCCAGCAGCTTATGGACAGGGGAGAACACTGAAGCTTTCTTT

J: TRBJ2-3
V: TRBV14
D: TRBD1
size: .
CDR3: CASSQDRAPDTQYF
DNA: TGTGCCAGCAGCCAGGACAGGGCGCCAGATACGCAGTATTTT

J: TRBJ2-7
V: TRBV5-1
D: TRBD1
size: .
CDR3: CASSFPGTGSEQYF
DNA: TGCGCCAGCAGCTTCCCCGGGACAGGTTCCGAGCAGTACTTC

J: TRBJ1-1
V: TRBV6-5
D: TRBD1
size: once
CDR3: CASSPPTGDTEAFF
DNA: TGTGCCAGCAGCCCCCCCACAGGGGACACTGAAGCTTTCTTT

J: TRBJ2-7
V: TRBV11-2
D: .
size: .
CDR3: CASSLVGRGRTYEQYF
DNA: TGTGCCAGCAGCTTAGTGGGGCGGGGGCGTACCTACGAGCAGTACTTC

J: TRBJ2-3
V: TRBV2
D: TRBD2
size: .
CDR3: CASSEGAGGVTDTQYF
DNA: TGTGCCAGCAGTGAAGGGGCGGGGGGCGTGACAGATACGCAGTATTTT

J: TRBJ1-1
V: TRBV25-1
D: .
size: .
CDR3: CASSEWGRGGTEAFF
DNA: TGTGCCAGCAGTGAATGGGGCAGGGGCGGCACTGAAGCTTTCTTT

J: TRBJ2-5
V: TRBV7-9
D: .
size: .
CDR3: CASSLAPASERQETQYF
DNA: TGTGCCAGCAGCTTAGCGCCTGCGTCTGAGCGCCAAGAGACCCAGTACTTC

J: TRBJ1-1
V: TRBV7-3
D: .
size: .
CDR3: CASSDGQNTEAFF
DNA: TGTGCCAGCAGCGACGGACAGAACACTGAAGCTTTCTTT

J: TRBJ2-7
V: TRBV10-2
D: TRBD2
size: .
CDR3: CASSSRGGSGEQYF
DNA: TGCGCCAGCAGTAGCCGGGGGGGGTCGGGCGAGCAGTACTTC

J: TRBJ1-1
V: TRBV6-5
D: TRBD1
size: .
CDR3: CASSWDRGGQNTEAFF
DNA: TGTGCCAGCAGTTGGGACAGGGGAGGGCAGAACACTGAAGCTTTCTTT

J: TRBJ1-2
V: TRBV10-3
D: TRBD1
size: .
CDR3: CAISESQGQNYGYTF
DNA: TGTGCCATCAGTGAGTCACAGGGGCAAAACTATGGCTACACCTTC

J: TRBJ2-5
V: TRBV6-5
D: TRBD1
size: .
CDR3: CASTRDRQETQYF
DNA: TGTGCCAGCACCCGGGACAGACAAGAGACCCAGTACTTC

J: TRBJ2-1
V: TRBV24-1
D: .
size: once
CDR3: CATSDVQPQEYNEQFF
DNA: TGTGCCACCAGTGATGTACAACCTCAAGAATACAATGAGCAGTTCTTC

J: TRBJ2-3
V: TRBV6-2/TRBV6-3
D: .
size: .
CDR3: CASSYGGQDTQYF
DNA: TGTGCCAGCAGTTACGGGGGACAAGATACGCAGTATTTT

J: TRBJ1-1
V: TRBV9
D: .
size: .
CDR3: CASSVAQYTEAFF
DNA: TGTGCCAGCAGCGTAGCACAGTACACTGAAGCTTTCTTT

J: TRBJ2-1
V: TRBV5-1
D: TRBD2
size: few
CDR3: CASQPTGGPGYNEQFF
DNA: TGCGCCAGCCAACCCACGGGGGGGCCGGGGTACAATGAGCAGTTCTTC

J: TRBJ2-7
V: TRBV6-1
D: TRBD1
size: .
CDR3: CASSDFGDRSLPTNEQYF
DNA: TGTGCCAGCAGTGACTTTGGGGACAGGTCCCTTCCTACTAACGAGCAGTACTTC

J: TRBJ1-1
V: TRBV5-6
D: TRBD1
size: .
CDR3: CASSLDRGRNTEAFF
DNA: TGTGCCAGCAGCTTGGACAGGGGGCGGAACACTGAAGCTTTCTTT

J: TRBJ1-1
V: TRBV9
D: .
size: .
CDR3: CASSVASGFGTEAFF
DNA: TGTGCCAGCAGCGTAGCGTCGGGGTTCGGAACTGAAGCTTTCTTT

J: TRBJ1-5
V: TRBV10-3
D: TRBD1
size: .
CDR3: CAIKGQGNNQPQHF
DNA: TGTGCCATCAAGGGACAGGGAAATAATCAGCCCCAGCATTTT

J: TRBJ2-3
V: TRBV19
D: .
size: .
CDR3: CASTPGRRGGADTQYF
DNA: TGTGCCAGTACCCCTGGTCGCAGGGGTGGCGCAGATACGCAGTATTTT

J: TRBJ2-7
V: TRBV5-1
D: .
size: .
CDR3: CASSDPPGEQYF
DNA: TGCGCCAGCAGCGACCCTCCAGGGGAGCAGTACTTC

J: TRBJ2-7
V: TRBV6-1
D: .
size: .
CDR3: CASSGMGAVSSYEQYF
DNA: TGTGCCAGCAGTGGGATGGGGGCAGTCAGCTCCTACGAGCAGTACTTC

J: TRBJ1-1
V: TRBV6-6
D: .
size: .
CDR3: CASTDRAGVGTEAFF
DNA: TGTGCCAGCACGGATAGGGCGGGCGTGGGCACTGAAGCTTTCTTT

J: TRBJ1-2
V: TRBV30
D: TRBD1
size: .
CDR3: CAWMGTGDGYTF
DNA: TGTGCCTGGATGGGGACAGGGGATGGCTACACCTTC

J: TRBJ2-1
V: TRBV27
D: TRBD1
size: few
CDR3: CASSSAVGRGRSNEQFF
DNA: TGTGCCAGCAGTTCCGCGGTAGGTAGGGGGCGCAGCAATGAGCAGTTCTTC

J: TRBJ2-5
V: TRBV7-7
D: .
size: .
CDR3: CASSKNRGREETQYF
DNA: TGTGCTAGCAGCAAAAACAGGGGGAGGGAAGAGACCCAGTACTTC

J: TRBJ2-2
V: TRBV11-2
D: .
size: .
CDR3: CASSLDSSVHGELLF
DNA: TGTGCCAGCAGCTTAGACTCTAGCGTCCACGGGGAGCTGCTTTTT

J: TRBJ2-3
V: TRBV6-2/TRBV6-3
D: .
size: .
CDR3: CASSYLQGDYTDTQYF
DNA: TGTGCCAGCAGTTACCTACAGGGGGACTACACAGATACGCAGTATTTT

J: TRBJ1-2
V: TRBV19
D: .
size: .
CDR3: CASSIDPHRTASSYTF
DNA: TGTGCCAGTAGTATAGACCCTCATAGGACAGCTAGCAGCTACACCTTC

J: TRBJ1-6
V: TRBV6-5
D: TRBD1
size: .
CDR3: CASSPLSGQNSPLHF
DNA: TGTGCCAGCAGTCCTTTATCGGGACAGAATTCACCCCTCCACTTT

J: TRBJ2-2
V: TRBV5-1
D: .
size: .
CDR3: CASRSGMNTGELFF
DNA: TGCGCCAGCAGGAGCGGAATGAACACCGGGGAGCTGTTTTTT

J: TRBJ1-6
V: TRBV10-3
D: .
size: .
CDR3: CAIRGGGAANSPLHF
DNA: TGTGCCATCAGGGGAGGAGGCGCTGCAAATTCACCCCTCCACTTT

J: TRBJ2-3
V: TRBV7-6
D: TRBD2
size: .
CDR3: CASSLESSGGARNTQYF
DNA: TGTGCCAGCAGCTTAGAGTCTAGCGGGGGTGCTCGGAATACGCAGTATTTT

J: TRBJ1-5
V: TRBV11-2
D: .
size: few
CDR3: CASSPPHREQGGNQPQHF
DNA: TGTGCCAGCAGCCCTCCACACCGGGAACAGGGAGGCAATCAGCCCCAGCATTTT

J: TRBJ1-5
V: TRBV5-1
D: .
size: once
CDR3: CASSLGYGDQPQHF
DNA: TGCGCCAGCAGCTTGGGTTACGGAGATCAGCCCCAGCATTTT

J: TRBJ2-5
V: TRBV11-2
D: TRBD2
size: .
CDR3: CASSLAVAGGLETQYF
DNA: TGTGCCAGCAGCTTAGCGGTAGCGGGGGGCCTCGAGACCCAGTACTTC

J: TRBJ1-2
V: TRBV3-1/TRBV3-2
D: .
size: .
CDR3: CATMGTNYGYTF
DNA: TGTGCCACGATGGGGACAAACTATGGCTACACCTTC

J: TRBJ2-2
V: TRBV18
D: .
size: .
CDR3: CASSPSGVGTGELFF
DNA: TGTGCCAGCTCACCGTCCGGGGTGGGCACCGGGGAGCTGTTTTTT

J: TRBJ2-1
V: TRBV30
D: TRBD1
size: .
CDR3: CAWSHPPRTGSYNEQFF
DNA: TGTGCCTGGAGTCACCCTCCTAGGACAGGGTCCTACAATGAGCAGTTCTTC